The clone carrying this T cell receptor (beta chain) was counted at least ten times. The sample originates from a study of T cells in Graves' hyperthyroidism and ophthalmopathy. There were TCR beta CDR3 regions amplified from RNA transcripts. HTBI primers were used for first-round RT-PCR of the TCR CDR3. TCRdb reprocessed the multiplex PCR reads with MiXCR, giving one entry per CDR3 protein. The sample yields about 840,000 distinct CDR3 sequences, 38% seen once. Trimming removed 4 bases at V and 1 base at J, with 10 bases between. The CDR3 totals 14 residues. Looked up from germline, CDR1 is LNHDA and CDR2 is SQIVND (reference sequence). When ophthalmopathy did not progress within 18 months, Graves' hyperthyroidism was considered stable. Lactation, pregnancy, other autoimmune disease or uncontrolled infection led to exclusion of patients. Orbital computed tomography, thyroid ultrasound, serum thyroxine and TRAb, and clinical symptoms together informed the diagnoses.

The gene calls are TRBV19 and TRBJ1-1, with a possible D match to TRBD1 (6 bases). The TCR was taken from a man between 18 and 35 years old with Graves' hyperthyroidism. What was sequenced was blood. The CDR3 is CASSTGHRNTEAFF. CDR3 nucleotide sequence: TGTGCCAGTAGTACGGGACACCGGAACACTGAAGCTTTCTTT.